This T cell receptor beta chain was sequenced in a study of T-cell reconstitution after alpha-beta-depleted transplantation in children. The germline V gene has CDR1 SGHRS and CDR2 YFSETQ. Trimming cost V 3 bases and J 6 bases, with 7 bases left between them. The CDR3 runs 13 residues. Preparation of the TCRbeta library involved a method that used unique molecular identifiers. TCRdb re-derived calls from the PCR reads in MiXCR, one entry per CDR3 protein. The table lists about 830,000 distinct CDR3 sequences, roughly 15% of them singletons. The material sequenced was PBMCs, mostly from graft donor cells, taken 360 days after TCRalphabeta/CD19-depleted stem cell transplant. The clonotype was recovered from a male patient younger than 18 who had a stem cell transplant for acute lymphoblastic leukemia, so the T cells may come from the graft donor. The chain has TRBV5-1 and TRBJ1-6; D is uncertain. The CDR3 reads CASSSGVNSPLHF. The CDR3 region has the DNA TGCGCCAGCAGCTCGGGAGTTAATTCACCCCTCCACTTT. Drawing the rest from reference TRBV5-1 and TRBJ1-6, the complete variable domain is KAGVTQTPRYLIKTRGQQVTLSCSPISGHRSVSWYQQTPGQGLQFLFEYFSETQRNKGNFPGRFSGRQFSNSRSEMNVSTLELGDSALYLCASSSGVNSPLHFGNGTRLTVT.